These 19 T cell receptor beta chains were sequenced from one sample in a study of vaccination effects on CD4 cells after COVID-19. Antigen-specific CD4+ T cells expanded by the ViraFEST assay with viral peptide pools were then sequenced. Following a roughly 11-day culture, CD4+ T cells were purified. The repertoire was sequenced with immunoSEQ multiplex PCR; TCRdb's copy has only in-frame clones and lacks some. The table includes tens of thousands of clones, about three quarters detected once. No antigens are known for them. The material sequenced was CD4+ T cells from PBMCs cultured with HCoV-229E spike peptides, taken before COVID-19 vaccination. The source is a human donor who received a COVID-19 vaccine.

The J gene is TRBJ1-1, the V gene TRBV7-9; 11 bases are shared with TRBD1. Germline CDR1 SEHNR, CDR2 FQNEAQ (reference sequence). V lost 5 bases, J lost 4 bases, and 15 bases stayed unmatched. The CDR3 spans 18 residues. CDR3: CASSLVILRDRGGTEAFF. The CDR3 region has the DNA TGTGCCAGCAGCCTCGTAATCCTCCGGGACAGGGGGGGCACTGAAGCTTTCTTT.

The rearrangement links TRBV11-2 to TRBJ1-2; D unclear. The germline V and J ends were trimmed by 2 bases and 4 bases, with 11 bases remaining between them. This CDR3 region has 14 residues. Germline CDR1 reads SGHAT; CDR2 reads FQNNGV. CDR3 in DNA: TGTGCCAGCAGCTTAATGGAGAGAATCTATGGCTACACCTTC. Residues: CASSLMERIYGYTF.

The chain uses TRBV10-3 and TRBJ1-1; 7 nucleotides line up with TRBD1. Germline CDR1 ENHRY, CDR2 SYGVKD. V shed 7 bases, J shed 1 base, and the junction held 9 bases outside the gene matches. CDR3 size: 15 residues. The CDR3 DNA follows: TGTGCCATCACCGAGGGGGCAGGGGGGAACACTGAAGCTTTCTTT. As protein: CAITEGAGGNTEAFF.

This chain links TRBV28 with TRBJ1-5, with a tentative D call TRBD1 (6 bases). Germline assignment: CDR1 MDHEN and CDR2 SYDVKM. The CDR3 is 15 residues long. Trimming left V 2 bases short and J 3 bases short, with 11 bases between. CDR3 sequence (DNA): TGTGCCAGCAGTTTACTCACAGGGAACAATCAGCCCCAGCATTTT. Protein: CASSLLTGNNQPQHF.

The genes are TRBV18 and TRBJ1-1; D ambiguous. From germline, CDR1 is KGHSH and CDR2 LQKENI. Trimming removed 0 bases from V and 3 bases from J, with 17 bases in between. The CDR3 has 17 amino acids. The CDR3 here is CASSPPQGFEVDTEAFF. DNA for the CDR3: TGTGCCAGCTCACCACCCCAAGGTTTCGAGGTCGACACTGAAGCTTTCTTT.

The chain employs TRBV2 and TRBJ1-5; 9 bases line up with TRBD1. CDR3 length: 15 amino acids. The junction had 8 bases not matched to a gene; V was cut back by 2 bases and J by 9 bases. Germline values: CDR1 SNHLY, CDR2 FYNNEI. Written as DNA, the CDR3 is TGTGCCAGCAGTGAAATGACAGGGGGTTCTCGGCCCCAGCATTTT. Amino acids: CASSEMTGGSRPQHF.

The gene calls are TRBV7-7 and TRBJ2-5; 8 positions match TRBD2. The CDR3 sequence is 14 residues long. CDR1 and CDR2 from the germline V gene are SSHAT and FNYEAQ (reference sequence). The V and J ends lost 6 bases and 1 base, in that order; junction bases with no gene match: 4. DNA for the CDR3: TGTGCCAGCAGTCGAGCGGGGGTCCAAGAGACCCAGTACTTC. It encodes CASSRAGVQETQYF.

The V and J genes are TRBV19 and TRBJ1-5; 7 bases align to TRBD1. V was pared by 4 bases and J by 6 bases, with 9 bases of the junction left unmatched. The CDR3 totals 15 residues. The germline V gene has CDR1 LNHDA and CDR2 SQIVND (reference sequence). The CDR3 reads CASSTTGVPVQPQHF. CDR3 DNA sequence: TGTGCCAGTAGTACCACAGGGGTCCCGGTTCAGCCCCAGCATTTT.

The chain combines TRBV11-3 with TRBJ2-5; tentative D call: TRBD2 (5 bases). The V and J ends lost 0 bases and 3 bases respectively, with 14 bases between them. This CDR3 comprises 16 residues. CDR1 is SGHNT, CDR2 YENEEA, per germline. CDR3: CASSLDLIKEEETQYF. The CDR3, as DNA: TGTGCCAGCAGCTTAGATCTCATTAAGGAGGAAGAGACCCAGTACTTC. Complete variable domain (other parts from reference TRBV11-3 and TRBJ2-5): EAGVVQSPRYKIIEKKQPVAFWCNPISGHNTLYWYLQNLGQGPELLIRYENEEAVDDSQLPKDRFSAERLKGVDSTLKIQPAELGDSAVYLCASSLDLIKEEETQYFGPGTRLLVL.

CDR3 nucleotide sequence: TGTGCCAGCAGTTTAAGATTGGAGACCCAGTACTTC. Translation: CASSLRLETQYF. The chain couples TRBV6-5 to TRBJ2-5; unclear D gene. The CDR3 loop spans 12 amino acids. V shed 4 bases and J shed 5 bases, with 8 bases lying between them. CDR1 and CDR2 from the germline V gene are MNHEY and SVGAGI.

The J gene is TRBJ2-3, the V gene TRBV6-2 or TRBV6-3; TRBD2 aligns across 9 bases. The CDR3 spans 16 residues. The junction had 8 bases not matched to a gene; V was cut back by 5 bases and J by 2 bases. Germline CDR1 MNHEY, CDR2 SVGEGT. The CDR3 sequence is CASSDSTSGLTDTQYF. The CDR3 DNA reads TGTGCCAGCAGTGATTCGACTAGCGGTCTCACAGATACGCAGTATTTT.

Worth noting for this clone: Other DNA sequences in the same sample also yield this CDR3. This chain links TRBV15 with TRBJ1-5; no firm D call. The germline CDR1 and CDR2 sequences are LNHNV and YYDKDF (reference sequence). This CDR3 comprises 15 residues. Trimming left V 0 bases short and J 4 bases short, with 10 bases between. For the CDR3, the DNA is TGTGCCACCAGCAGAGATAAGGGTCTAAATCAGCCCCAGCATTTT. Translating gives CATSRDKGLNQPQHF.

The chain combines TRBV3-1 (or the pseudogene TRBV3-2) with TRBJ1-5, with D tentatively TRBD1 (6 bases). Germline V gives CDR1 LGHDT, CDR2 YNNKEL (reference sequence). The CDR3 has 13 amino acids. V was clipped by 1 base and J by 7 bases, with 8 bases between them. CDR3 sequence reads: CASSQVGGQPQHF. CDR3 DNA sequence: TGTGCCAGCAGCCAAGTGGGGGGCCAGCCCCAGCATTTT.

This rearrangement joins TRBV4-1 to TRBJ2-5; D remains ambiguous. This CDR3 comprises 13 residues. Germline V CDR1 and CDR2: MGHRA, YSYEKL. V shed 4 bases and J shed 7 bases, with 13 bases lying between them. The CDR3 reads CASSPMTVGTQYF. In DNA form, the CDR3 reads TGCGCCAGCAGCCCGATGACGGTAGGGACCCAGTACTTC.

The chain recombines TRBV5-1 with TRBJ2-1; no reliable D call. Germline V gene sequence: CDR1 SGHRS, CDR2 YFSETQ. CDR3 length: 14 amino acids. Deletions cut 0 bases from V and 8 bases from J, with 12 bases between. CDR3: CASSLGSVMDEQFF. CDR3 in DNA: TGCGCCAGCAGCTTGGGGAGTGTTATGGATGAGCAGTTCTTC.

The chain joins TRBV5-1 to TRBJ2-3, with D hard to call. The V and J ends lost 5 bases and 6 bases respectively, with 19 bases between them. Germline CDR1 reads SGHRS; CDR2 reads YFSETQ. CDR3 length: 15 residues. CDR3 sequence (DNA): TGCGCCAGCAGTCAAAGCCCCATCAATGGTGATACGCAGTATTTT. It specifies CASSQSPINGDTQYF.

This clone was counted once. The chain uses TRBV11-2 and TRBJ2-1; D remains unclear. Trimming removed 5 bases from V and 7 bases from J, with 9 bases in between. In germline, CDR1 is SGHAT, CDR2 FQNNGV. The CDR3 is 12 residues long. In nucleotides, the CDR3 is TGTGCCAGCAGCCCGAACTTTAATGAGCAGTTCTTC. Encoded protein: CASSPNFNEQFF.

The genes are TRBV2 and TRBJ1-5; D unclear. This CDR3 is built from 12 residues. The V and J ends lost 5 bases and 11 bases respectively, with 13 bases between them. Germline V CDR1 and CDR2: SNHLY, FYNNEI. This chain's CDR3 is CASSQEMGTQHF. The DNA for the CDR3 is TGTGCCAGCAGTCAAGAAATGGGGACCCAGCATTTT.

The rearrangement links TRBV7-2 to TRBJ2-5; no definite D call. The CDR3 is 14 residues long. The germline V gene encodes CDR1 SGHTA and CDR2 FQGNSA. V was pared by 3 bases and J by 2 bases, with 10 bases between. The CDR3 DNA reads TGTGCCAGCAGCTTTGGCGGAACGCAAGAGACCCAGTACTTC. Translating it yields CASSFGGTQETQYF.